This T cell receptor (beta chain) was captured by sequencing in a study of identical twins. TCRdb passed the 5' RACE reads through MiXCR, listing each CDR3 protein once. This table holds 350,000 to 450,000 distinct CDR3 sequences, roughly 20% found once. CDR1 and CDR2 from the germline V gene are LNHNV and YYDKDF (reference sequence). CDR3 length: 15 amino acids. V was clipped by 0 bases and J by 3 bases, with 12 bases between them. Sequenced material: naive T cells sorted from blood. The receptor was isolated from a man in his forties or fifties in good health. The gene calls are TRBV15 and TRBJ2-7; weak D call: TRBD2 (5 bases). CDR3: CATSRDDGGGYEQYF. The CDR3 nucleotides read TGTGCCACCAGCAGAGATGACGGAGGAGGCTACGAGCAGTACTTC.